The clone carrying this TCR beta chain was recorded at least ten times. Its antigen remains unidentified. RNA served as the template for amplifying TCR beta CDR3 regions. Investigators did first-round RT-PCR with HTBI primers, then second-round multiplex PCR. Each CDR3 protein is one row after TCRdb ran MiXCR on the multiplex PCR reads. The table records about 390,000 distinct CDR3 sequences, 15% to 19% of them present only once. V lost 1 base and J lost 6, with 13 bases in between. Germline V gives CDR1 SGHTA, CDR2 FQGNSA. The CDR3 is made up of 14 amino acids. This sample is drawn from a study of Graves' ophthalmopathy and Graves' hyperthyroidism. Study outcomes and limitations: In blood, most expanded thyroid clonotypes above 0.001 frequency were also detected.

Orbital computed tomography, thyroid ultrasound, TRAb, serum thyroxine and clinical symptoms formed the basis of diagnosis. PBMCs had their origin in fresh peripheral blood (around 10 ml). Material for sequencing was peripheral blood. V is TRBV7-2 and J is TRBJ2-7; D is unclear. This receptor was identified in a woman younger than 30 with stable Graves' hyperthyroidism. The CDR3 bases are TGTGCCAGCAGCTTAGGCCCGAGTCGGCGCGAGCAGTACTTC. This encodes CASSLGPSRREQYF.